These 18 T cell receptor beta chains originate from one sample sequenced in a study of regulatory T cells in long-lasting Graves disease. Time point meaning: newly diagnosed GD, antithyroid drugs for less than 3 months. From RNA extracted from PBMCs, the TCR library was made. Assembly of TCR beta libraries relied on iRepertoire HTBI primers together with Arm-PCR of CDR3 regions. TCRdb re-called the multiplex PCR reads with MiXCR, one entry per CDR3 protein. The sample includes more than 350,000 distinct CDR3 sequences, 14% to 15% of them seen just once. In addition, the sample was reused for a study of T cells in Graves' hyperthyroidism and ophthalmopathy.

The sample in question was peripheral blood mononuclear cells (PBMCs), obtained at new diagnosis, from a patient treated with antithyroid drugs. The receptors derive from a woman aged 25 to 39 with Graves disease.

At least ten counts were recorded for this clonotype. The chain carries TRBV20-1 and TRBJ2-1; D is unclear. CDR3 length: 12 amino acids. CDR1 DFQATT and CDR2 SNEGSKA come from the germline V gene (reference sequence). V lost 3 bases to trimming and J lost 5 bases, with 8 bases between them. This CDR3 reads CSASPTHNEQFF. CDR3 DNA sequence: TGCAGTGCTAGCCCAACCCACAATGAGCAGTTCTTC.

This clonotype was counted ten times or more. This chain joins TRBV6-5 and TRBJ2-5, with a tentative D call TRBD2 (5 bases). V lost 4 bases and J lost 6, with 24 bases in between. Looked up from germline, CDR1 is MNHEY and CDR2 is SVGAGI. The CDR3 loop spans 17 amino acids. The CDR3 DNA reads as TGTGCCAGCAGTTTCCCGCTTTTGGCCCACGGGGTCCAGACCCAGTACTTC. Translation: CASSFPLLAHGVQTQYF.

This clonotype was seen ten or more times. The CDR3 protein is CASSETGPHSTDTQYF. The CDR3 DNA sequence: TGTGCCAGCAGCGAGACAGGACCCCATAGCACAGATACGCAGTATTTT. J is TRBJ2-3 and V is TRBV2; possibly TRBD1 for D (6 bases). The CDR3 has 16 amino acids. The V gene's germline CDR1 is SNHLY and CDR2 FYNNEI. The V end was cut by 6 bases, the J end by 0 bases, with 16 bases between.

This clonotype was recorded a few times. The CDR3 nucleotides are TGTGCCAGCTCACCAAAAGGGACGCAAACCTACGAGCAGTACTTC. It codes for CASSPKGTQTYEQYF. The chain is built from TRBV18 and TRBJ2-7, with D possibly being TRBD1 or TRBD2 (5 bases each). The CDR3 has 15 residues. V lost 2 bases and J lost 2, with 13 bases in between. Germline V gene data show CDR1 as KGHSH and CDR2 as LQKENI.

This clonotype has more than one count but fewer than ten. The chain has TRBV9 and TRBJ2-5; D gene uncertain. Deletions cut 4 bases from V and 1 base from J, with 17 bases between. This CDR3 region has 16 residues. The germline V gene encodes CDR1 SGDLS and CDR2 YYNGEE. CDR3 DNA: TGTGCCAGCAGCACCCGCATAGACGTGCCCCAAGAGACCCAGTACTTC. It is translated as CASSTRIDVPQETQYF.

This clonotype was counted only a few times. This chain joins TRBV15 and TRBJ1-2; perhaps TRBD1 as D (5 bases). V shed 0 bases and J shed 4 bases, with 15 bases lying between them. The CDR3 is 16 amino acids. CDR1 is LNHNV and CDR2 is YYDKDF in the germline V gene (reference sequence). CDR3 in DNA: TGTGCCACCAGCAGAGATAGGTTGGCGGGGGGCTATGGCTACACCTTC. As protein: CATSRDRLAGGYGYTF.

On this clonotype: Germline is not matched at one junction end, which may reflect a read error. The chain couples TRBV9 to TRBJ2-7, with TRBD1 matching over 7 bases. This CDR3 contains 11 residues. Germline values: CDR1 SGDLS, CDR2 YYNGEE. The CDR3 DNA follows: TGTGCCAGCAGCTCATCACAGGGGTTCCACTTC. It yields the protein CASSSSQGFHF. Full variable domain (missing parts from reference TRBV9 and TRBJ2-7): DSGVTQTPKHLITATGQRVTLRCSPRSGDLSVYWYQQSLDQGLQFLIQYYNGEERAKGNILERFSAQQFPDLHSELNLSSLELGDSALYFCASSSSQGFHFGPGTRLTVT.

In this sample, this clonotype turned up many times. V and J are TRBV5-1 and TRBJ2-3, with TRBD2 matching over 8 bases. The CDR3 sequence is 17 residues long. Germline CDR1 and CDR2: SGHRS and YFSETQ. J was trimmed by 6 bases and V by 0 bases; bases with no gene match: 12. The CDR3 coding sequence is TGCGCCAGCAGCTTGGCCCAGGCGGGAGGCCCCGGCGATACGCAGTATTTT. Amino acid sequence: CASSLAQAGGPGDTQYF.

A note on this clonotype: At one end the junction does not follow the germline gene, possibly because of a read error. This chain uses TRBV30 with TRBJ1-1; D unclear. The CDR3 extends over 11 amino acids. The V gene's germline CDR1 is GTSNPN and CDR2 SVGIG (reference sequence). The CDR3 DNA is TGTCCCTGGAGTGTAAGGACTGAAGCTTTCTTT. This sequence encodes CPWSVRTEAFF.

This clonotype came up many times. This chain links TRBV11-2 with TRBJ2-7; perhaps TRBD2 as D (5 bases). The CDR3 contains 15 residues. V was cut by 5 bases and J by 3 bases, with 17 bases left in between. Germline assignment: CDR1 SGHAT and CDR2 FQNNGV. For the CDR3, the DNA is TGTGCCAGCAGCCCAAGGGCGGGCAGGTTCTACGAGCAGTACTTC. It yields the protein CASSPRAGRFYEQYF.

This clonotype was recorded many times. The chain is built from TRBV20-1 and TRBJ2-7, with D hard to call. Trimming shortened V by 6 bases and J by 2 bases, and 14 bases separated the two germline ends. This CDR3 has 13 amino acids. Looked up from germline, CDR1 is DFQATT and CDR2 is SNEGSKA (reference sequence). The CDR3 bases are TGCAGTGCCCTAGGCCTCGACGCCTACGAGCAGTACTTC. It is translated as CSALGLDAYEQYF.

This clonotype came up many times. V usage is TRBV5-5 and J usage is TRBJ2-5, with TRBD1 matching 10 bases. The CDR3 contains 14 residues. V was clipped by 4 bases and J by 6 bases; unmatched bases: 6. Germline values: CDR1 SGHKS, CDR2 YYEKEE (reference sequence). As DNA, the CDR3 is TGTGCCAGCAGCGATGGGACAGGGGTAAAGACCCAGTACTTC. It yields the protein CASSDGTGVKTQYF.

The genes are TRBV12-3 or TRBV12-4 and TRBJ1-2; TRBD1 matches 10 bases. The V gene end was trimmed by 6 bases and the J gene end by 4 bases; junction bases not matched to a gene: 2. The CDR3 is made up of 13 amino acids. DNA of the CDR3: TGTGCCAGCAGACGGACAGGGGGCTATGGCTACACCTTC. It encodes CASRRTGGYGYTF.

This chain links TRBV18 with TRBJ2-6; 7 nucleotides align to TRBD1. This CDR3 region has 16 residues. J gave up 2 bases and V 3 bases, and 4 bases lay outside the gene matches. CDR1 KGHSH and CDR2 LQKENI come from the germline V gene. In DNA, the CDR3 is TGTGCCAGCTCACCGACAGGGATGGCTGGGGCCAACGTCCTGACTTTC. This sequence encodes CASSPTGMAGANVLTF.

This clonotype was seen at least ten times. This chain joins TRBV29-1 and TRBJ2-1; 8 nucleotides match TRBD2. This CDR3 comprises 14 residues. Germline V gives CDR1 SQVTM, CDR2 ANQGSEA. J lost 2 bases, V lost 3 bases, and 3 bases had no gene match. CDR3 bases: TGCAGCGTTGATCGTAGCGGGACCTACAATGAGCAGTTCTTC. Its translation is CSVDRSGTYNEQFF.

In its sample, this clonotype was seen many times. The rearrangement uses TRBV11-3 and TRBJ2-5, with 9 bases matching TRBD1. V gave up 5 bases and J gave up 5 bases; unmatched junction bases: 12. The CDR3 totals 16 residues. Per the germline V gene, CDR1 is SGHNT and CDR2 is YENEEA. CDR3 region: CASSARDRVVWETQYF. The CDR3 nucleotides are TGTGCCAGCAGCGCTAGGGACAGGGTGGTCTGGGAGACCCAGTACTTC.

The chain is built from TRBV6-2 or TRBV6-3 and TRBJ2-7, with D unclear. Germline V lookup: CDR1 MNHEY, CDR2 SVGEGT. The V and J ends lost 2 bases and 1 base respectively, with 6 bases between them. The CDR3 consists of 13 residues. CDR3: CASSYPSSYEQYF. CDR3 in DNA: TGTGCCAGCAGTTACCCTTCTTCCTACGAGCAGTACTTC.

This clonotype was picked up a small number of times. The V and J genes are TRBV19 and TRBJ2-2; 9 bases fit TRBD1. CDR1 and CDR2 (germline): LNHDA, SQIVND (reference sequence). This CDR3 region has 15 residues. J gave up 7 bases and V 7 bases, and 10 bases lay outside the gene matches. The CDR3: CASTATGGYIGELFF. The DNA of the CDR3 is TGTGCCAGTACCGCGACAGGGGGATATATCGGGGAGCTGTTTTTT.